This is a list of T cell receptor beta chains from one sample in a study of CD8+ T cells in alopecia areata. TCRdb's copy holds only in-frame clones and misses some; the assay was immunoSEQ multiplex PCR. Of about 180,000 clones in the sample, approximately 50% were seen once. The sequenced sample was CD8+ T cells sorted from blood, obtained at approximately week 51, from a patient treated with tofacitinib. All receptors derive from a human donor with alopecia areata. The CDR3 runs from the conserved cysteine through the conserved F or W. The D gene is left open where the match is weak. Clone size is shown for a subset of rows, as once, few, many or a class of expanded clone.

J	size	V	D	DNA	CDR3
TRBJ1-1	.	TRBV19	.	TGTGCCAGTAGGAGGGGCCTGAGCACTGAAGCTTTCTTT	CASRRGLSTEAFF
TRBJ2-4	.	TRBV15	.	TGTGCCACCAGCAGACAGCGCATAGCCAAAAACATTCAGTACTTC	CATSRQRIAKNIQYF
TRBJ2-7	.	TRBV5-1	TRBD1	TGCGCCAGCAGCCAACCCGACAGGGGTTTCGACGAGCAGTACTTC	CASSQPDRGFDEQYF
TRBJ2-2	.	TRBV7-6	TRBD1	TGTGCCAGCAGCTTCGCGGACAGGGGAGCGGGGGAGCTGTTTTTT	CASSFADRGAGELFF
TRBJ2-5	.	TRBV9	TRBD1	TGTGCCAGCAGCGTAGGGAATGACAGGGTAGGAGAGACCCAGTACTTC	CASSVGNDRVGETQYF
TRBJ1-6	.	TRBV14	.	TGTGCCAGCAGCCAAGTATTGGGGGTTCGCTCACCCCTCCACTTT	CASSQVLGVRSPLHF
TRBJ2-7	few	TRBV29-1	.	TGCAGCGTTGAAGGGGTCGGTAGCGGACACGAGCAGTACTTC	CSVEGVGSGHEQYF
TRBJ1-1	.	TRBV19	.	TGTGCCAGTAGTTTCGTCGAGGGGAAGACTGAAGCTTTCTTT	CASSFVEGKTEAFF
TRBJ1-5	.	TRBV27	.	TGTGCCAGCAGTATCGCAGGGTCAGATCAGCCCCAGCATTTT	CASSIAGSDQPQHF
TRBJ1-1	.	TRBV29-1	.	TGCAGCGCCTCGGGAGGGGTGAACACTGAAGCTTTCTTT	CSASGGVNTEAFF
TRBJ2-7	.	TRBV13	.	TGTGCCAGCAGCTTAGTGGGGGGAACTGTCTACGAGCAGTACTTC	CASSLVGGTVYEQYF
TRBJ1-1	.	TRBV2	.	TGTGCCAGCAGACCACAGGAAGGAGGCACTGAAGCTTTCTTT	CASRPQEGGTEAFF
TRBJ1-5	.	TRBV19	TRBD1	TGTGCCAGTTCAGGGGGGCAGCCCCAGCATTTT	CASSGGQPQHF
TRBJ2-7	.	TRBV30	TRBD1	TGTGCCTGGTCCCCTAGGACAGGGGGCTCCTACGAGCAGTACTTC	CAWSPRTGGSYEQYF
TRBJ1-2	.	TRBV27	.	TGTGCCAGCAGTTCCAGGGTGGACTATGGCTACACCTTC	CASSSRVDYGYTF
TRBJ1-1	.	TRBV19	.	TGTGCCAGCAGACTGACCGATATGAACACTGAAGCTTTCTTT	CASRLTDMNTEAFF
TRBJ1-1	once	TRBV25-1	.	TGTGCCAGCAGTGTGAAGCCTTTCACTGAAGCTTTCTTT	CASSVKPFTEAFF
TRBJ2-6	.	TRBV19	.	TGTGCCAGTAGTGCCTATCAGGGCTCTGGGGCCAACGTCCTGACTTTC	CASSAYQGSGANVLTF
TRBJ2-4	.	TRBV27	TRBD1	TGTGCCAGCAGTTACAGGGGGGAGAACATTCAGTACTTC	CASSYRGENIQYF
TRBJ2-7	.	TRBV5-4	.	TGTGCCAGCAGCAATATGGACAGTTCCTACGAGCAGTACTTC	CASSNMDSSYEQYF
TRBJ2-1	few	TRBV27	.	TGTGCCAGCAGTTCGCGTCTAAATGAGCAGTTCTTC	CASSSRLNEQFF
TRBJ2-7	few	TRBV21-1	.	TGTGCCAGCAGCAACGGGACCCTCTTCTACGAGCAGTACTTC	CASSNGTLFYEQYF
TRBJ1-5	.	TRBV9	.	TGTGCCAGCAGCACCGAGGGGGGGCCTAATCAGCCCCAGCATTTT	CASSTEGGPNQPQHF
TRBJ2-7	.	TRBV13	TRBD1	TGTGCCAGCAGCTTTACGACAGGGCGAGTCTACGAGCAGTACTTC	CASSFTTGRVYEQYF
TRBJ2-3	.	TRBV7-9	.	TGTGCCAGCACCCTGCCCGGGATAAGCACAGATACGCAGTATTTT	CASTLPGISTDTQYF
TRBJ1-2	.	TRBV6-4	.	TGTGCCAGCAGTGACTCCCCCGGGGTGGGCTATGGCTACACCTTC	CASSDSPGVGYGYTF
TRBJ1-6	.	TRBV6-5	.	TGTGCCAGCAGTTACTCCCCCGCGAGCTGGAATTCACCCCTCCACTTT	CASSYSPASWNSPLHF
TRBJ2-7	.	TRBV30	.	TGTGCCTGGAGATACAGCTACGAGCAGTACTTC	CAWRYSYEQYF
TRBJ1-1	.	TRBV9	TRBD1	TGTGCCAGCAGCGCGGGGACAGGGAATATGGGTTCTGAAGCTTTCTTT	CASSAGTGNMGSEAFF
TRBJ1-1	.	TRBV7-9	.	TGTGCCAGCGACGGCGGATACACTGAAGCTTTCTTT	CASDGGYTEAFF
TRBJ2-7	few	TRBV7-8	TRBD2	TGTGCCAGCAGCTCCCGGACTAGCGGGGGCCCCTACGAGCAGTACTTC	CASSSRTSGGPYEQYF
TRBJ2-7	.	TRBV2	TRBD2	TGTGCCAGCAGTGAAGCGGGGACTAGCGGGGACTCCTACGAGCAGTACTTC	CASSEAGTSGDSYEQYF
TRBJ2-3	few	TRBV7-6	.	TGTGCCAGCAGCTCCCCGGGGGCAGATACGCAGTATTTT	CASSSPGADTQYF
TRBJ2-1	.	TRBV7-9	.	TGTGCCAGCAGCGGGGACTTCGGTAGCTCCTACAATGAGCAGTTCTTC	CASSGDFGSSYNEQFF
TRBJ1-2	.	TRBV30	.	TGTGCCTGGCTATGGGTAGGAGTCGGTTGCACCTTC	CAWLWVGVGCTF
TRBJ1-6	.	TRBV21-1	.	TGTGCCAGCAGCGAAATGACCGGGACAGGGGTTGATTCACCCCTCCACTTT	CASSEMTGTGVDSPLHF
TRBJ1-6	.	TRBV11-2	.	TGTGCCAGCAGCTTAGACAGGGAGAATTCACCCCTCCACTTT	CASSLDRENSPLHF
TRBJ2-7	.	TRBV30	.	TGTGCCTGGACCCGGGACCGGAGCTCCTACGAGCAGTACTTC	CAWTRDRSSYEQYF
TRBJ2-3	.	TRBV30	TRBD1	TGTGCCTGGAGCCTCGACAGGGAGCGGACGCAGTATTTT	CAWSLDRERTQYF
TRBJ1-1	.	TRBV13	TRBD1	TGTGCCAGCAGCCCGCGGACAGGGGCGGCGAACACTGAAGCTTTCTTT	CASSPRTGAANTEAFF
TRBJ2-1	.	TRBV7-3	.	TGTGCCAGCAGCCCGTCCGGGACATACAATGAGCAGTTCTTC	CASSPSGTYNEQFF
TRBJ1-5	few	TRBV29-1	TRBD1	TGCAGCCCCTCGGGGCAGGGGGCCGGGCAGCCCCAGCATTTT	CSPSGQGAGQPQHF
TRBJ2-7	.	TRBV13	.	TGTGCCAGCAGCTTTGGGTCCGGGGGCTACGAGCAGTACTTC	CASSFGSGGYEQYF
TRBJ1-1	.	TRBV27	.	TGTGCCAGCAGTCCCTCAGTGAACACTGAAGCTTTCTTT	CASSPSVNTEAFF
TRBJ1-6	.	TRBV30	.	TGTGCCTGGAGTGTAGGATCACCCCTCCACTTT	CAWSVGSPLHF
TRBJ2-3	.	TRBV6-6	.	TGTGCCAGCAGTACGGAAGATACGCAGTATTTT	CASSTEDTQYF
TRBJ2-7	few	TRBV10-3	.	TGTGCCACGGCAGGGACGGCATCCGAGCAGTACTTC	CATAGTASEQYF
TRBJ1-5	few	TRBV29-1	.	TGCAGCGTTGTGGGGGACGGCAACAATCAGCCCCAGCATTTT	CSVVGDGNNQPQHF
TRBJ2-1	.	TRBV11-2	TRBD2	TGTGCCAGCAGCTTAAGGAGACTAGCCGGGGGTGAGCAGTTCTTC	CASSLRRLAGGEQFF
TRBJ1-1	.	TRBV12-5	.	TGTGCTAGTGGTCCCGCGGGGGCAACCACTGAAGCTTTCTTT	CASGPAGATTEAFF
TRBJ2-7	few	TRBV19	TRBD1	TGTGCCAGTAGTCCAGGACAGGGGAACCTCGAGGAGCAGTACTTC	CASSPGQGNLEEQYF
TRBJ2-2	few	TRBV29-1	TRBD1	TGCAGCGTTGCTGGGACAGACGAGAACACCGGGGAGCTGTTTTTT	CSVAGTDENTGELFF
TRBJ2-7	few	TRBV19	TRBD1	TGTGCCAGTAGTATCGTCACAGGGGTCAAGCAGTACTTC	CASSIVTGVKQYF
TRBJ2-7	.	TRBV30	.	TGTGCCTGGAGTGTATTCCCGGGCAACTACGAGCAGTACTTC	CAWSVFPGNYEQYF
TRBJ1-1	.	TRBV6-5	.	TGTGCCAGCAGTTACGCCGCGCAGACTGAAGCTTTCTTT	CASSYAAQTEAFF